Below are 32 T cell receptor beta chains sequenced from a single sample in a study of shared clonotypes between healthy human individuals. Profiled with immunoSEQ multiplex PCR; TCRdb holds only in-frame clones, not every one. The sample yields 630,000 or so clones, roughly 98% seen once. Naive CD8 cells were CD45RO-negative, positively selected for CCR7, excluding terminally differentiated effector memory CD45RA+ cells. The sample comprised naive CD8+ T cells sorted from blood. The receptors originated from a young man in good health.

CDR3 nucleotide sequence: TGTGCCAGCAGCCGTTATTTGGGACAGGGGTACAATGAGCAGTTCTTC. Its translation is CASSRYLGQGYNEQFF. This chain uses TRBV7-2 with TRBJ2-1, with 10 nucleotides matching TRBD1. From germline, CDR1 is SGHTA and CDR2 FQGNSA. V lost 5 bases and J lost 4; bases outside the gene matches: 8. The CDR3 covers 16 residues.

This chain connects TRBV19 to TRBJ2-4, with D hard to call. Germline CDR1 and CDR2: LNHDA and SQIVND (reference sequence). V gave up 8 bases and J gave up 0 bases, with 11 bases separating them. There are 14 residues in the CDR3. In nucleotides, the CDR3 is TGTGCCAGTCGCTCGGTACTAGCCAAAAACATTCAGTACTTC. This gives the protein CASRSVLAKNIQYF.

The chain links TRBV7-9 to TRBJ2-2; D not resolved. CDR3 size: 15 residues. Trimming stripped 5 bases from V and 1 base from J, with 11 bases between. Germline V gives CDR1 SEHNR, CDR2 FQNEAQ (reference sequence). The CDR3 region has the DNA TGTGCCAGCAGCACCTTTGGCCGGAACACCGGGGAGCTGTTTTTT. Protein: CASSTFGRNTGELFF. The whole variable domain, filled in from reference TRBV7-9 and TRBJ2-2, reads DTGVSQNPRHKITKRGQNVTFRCDPISEHNRLYWYRQTLGQGPEFLTYFQNEAQLEKSRLLSDRFSAERPKGSFSTLEIQRTEQGDSAMYLCASSTFGRNTGELFFGEGSRLTVL.

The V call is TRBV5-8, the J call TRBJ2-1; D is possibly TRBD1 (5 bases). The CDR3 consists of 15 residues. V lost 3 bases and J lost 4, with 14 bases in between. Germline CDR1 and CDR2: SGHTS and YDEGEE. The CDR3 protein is CASSSDSRPYNEQFF. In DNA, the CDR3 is TGTGCCAGCAGCTCCGACAGCCGACCATACAATGAGCAGTTCTTC. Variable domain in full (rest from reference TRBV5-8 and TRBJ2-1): EAGVTQSPTHLIKTRGQQATLRCSPISGHTSVYWYQQALGLGLQFLLWYDEGEERNRGNFPPRFSGRQFPNYSSELNVNALELEDSALYLCASSSDSRPYNEQFFGPGTRLTVL.

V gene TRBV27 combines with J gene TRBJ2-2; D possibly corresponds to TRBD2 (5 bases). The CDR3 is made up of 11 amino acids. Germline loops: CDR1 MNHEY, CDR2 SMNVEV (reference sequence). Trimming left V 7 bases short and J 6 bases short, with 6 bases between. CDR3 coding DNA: TGTGCCAGCAAGGAGGCCGGGGAGCTGTTTTTT. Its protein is CASKEAGELFF.

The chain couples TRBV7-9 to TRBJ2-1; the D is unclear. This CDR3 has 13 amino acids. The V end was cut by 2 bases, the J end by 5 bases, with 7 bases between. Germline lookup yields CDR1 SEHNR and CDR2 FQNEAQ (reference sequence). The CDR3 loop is CASSLNRDNEQFF. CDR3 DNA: TGTGCCAGCAGCTTAAATCGAGACAATGAGCAGTTCTTC.

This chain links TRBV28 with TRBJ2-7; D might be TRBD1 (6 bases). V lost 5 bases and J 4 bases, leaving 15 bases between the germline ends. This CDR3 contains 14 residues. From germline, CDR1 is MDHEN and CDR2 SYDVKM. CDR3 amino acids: CASSKTGPTYEQYF. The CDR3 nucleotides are TGTGCCAGCAGTAAAACAGGGCCGACATACGAGCAGTACTTC.

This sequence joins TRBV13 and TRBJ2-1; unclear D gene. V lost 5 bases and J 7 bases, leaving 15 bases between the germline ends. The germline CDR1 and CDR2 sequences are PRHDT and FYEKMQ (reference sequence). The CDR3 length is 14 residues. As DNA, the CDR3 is TGTGCCAGCAGCCCCAGCTCGATCCCTAATGAGCAGTTCTTC. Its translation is CASSPSSIPNEQFF.

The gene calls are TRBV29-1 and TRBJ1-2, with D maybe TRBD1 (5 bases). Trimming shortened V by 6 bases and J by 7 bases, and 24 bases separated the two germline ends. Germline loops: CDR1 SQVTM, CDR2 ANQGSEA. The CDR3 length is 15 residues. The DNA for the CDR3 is TGCAGCGTACCCATAGGGATTCGGGGCCCGGGTGGCTACACCTTC. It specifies CSVPIGIRGPGGYTF.

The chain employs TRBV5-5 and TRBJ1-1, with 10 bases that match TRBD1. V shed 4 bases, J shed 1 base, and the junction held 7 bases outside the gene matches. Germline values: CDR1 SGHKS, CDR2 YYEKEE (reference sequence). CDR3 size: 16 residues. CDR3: CASSPGQGRPNTEAFF. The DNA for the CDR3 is TGTGCCAGCAGCCCGGGACAGGGGCGACCGAACACTGAAGCTTTCTTT.

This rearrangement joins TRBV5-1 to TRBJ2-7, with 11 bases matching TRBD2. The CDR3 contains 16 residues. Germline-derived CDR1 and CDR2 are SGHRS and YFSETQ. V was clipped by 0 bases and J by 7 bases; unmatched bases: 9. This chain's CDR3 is CASSLESRLAGREQYF. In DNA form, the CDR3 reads TGCGCCAGCAGCTTGGAGTCCCGACTAGCGGGACGGGAGCAGTACTTC.

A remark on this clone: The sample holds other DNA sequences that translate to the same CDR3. CDR3 amino acids: CASSIGTGAYEQYF. In DNA, the CDR3 is TGTGCCAGTAGTATCGGGACAGGAGCCTACGAGCAGTACTTC. V gene TRBV19 combines with J gene TRBJ2-7, with 8 bases identical to TRBD1. Germline assignment: CDR1 LNHDA and CDR2 SQIVND (reference sequence). CDR3 size: 14 residues. Trimming took 3 bases from V and 2 from J; bases not matched to a gene: 3.

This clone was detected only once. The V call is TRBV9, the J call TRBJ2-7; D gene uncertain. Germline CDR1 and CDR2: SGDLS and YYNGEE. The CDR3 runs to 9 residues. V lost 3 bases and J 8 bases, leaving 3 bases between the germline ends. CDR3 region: CASSGKQYF. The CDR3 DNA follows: TGTGCCAGCAGCGGAAAGCAGTACTTC.

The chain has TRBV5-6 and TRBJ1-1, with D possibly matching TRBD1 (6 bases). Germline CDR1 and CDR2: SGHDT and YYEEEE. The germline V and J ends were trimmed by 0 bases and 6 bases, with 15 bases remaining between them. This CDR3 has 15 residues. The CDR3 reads CASSLAAGEIAEAFF. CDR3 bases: TGTGCCAGCAGCTTGGCCGCAGGGGAGATCGCTGAAGCTTTCTTT.

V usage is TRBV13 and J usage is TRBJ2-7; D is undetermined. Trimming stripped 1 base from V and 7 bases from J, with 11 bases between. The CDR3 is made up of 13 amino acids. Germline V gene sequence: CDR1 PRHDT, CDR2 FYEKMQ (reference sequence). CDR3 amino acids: CASSLAVTWEQYF. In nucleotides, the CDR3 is TGTGCCAGCAGCTTAGCGGTAACATGGGAGCAGTACTTC. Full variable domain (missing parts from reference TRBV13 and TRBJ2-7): AAGVIQSPRHLIKEKRETATLKCYPIPRHDTVYWYQQGPGQDPQFLISFYEKMQSDKGSIPDRFSAQQFSDYHSELNMSSLELGDSALYFCASSLAVTWEQYFGPGTRLTVT.

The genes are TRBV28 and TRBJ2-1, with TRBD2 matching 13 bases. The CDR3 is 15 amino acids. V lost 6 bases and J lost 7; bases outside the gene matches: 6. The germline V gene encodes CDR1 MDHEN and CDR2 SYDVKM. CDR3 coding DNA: TGTGCCAGCAGACTAGCGGGAGGGCCTGGGAATGAGCAGTTCTTC. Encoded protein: CASRLAGGPGNEQFF.

CDR3 nucleotide sequence: TGTGCCTGGAGTGAATTGGACAAGACCTACGAGCAGTACTTC. Its translation is CAWSELDKTYEQYF. The chain combines TRBV30 with TRBJ2-7, with a tentative D call TRBD1 (5 bases). The CDR3 loop spans 14 amino acids. The germline CDR1 and CDR2 sequences are GTSNPN and SVGIG (reference sequence). V was cut by 1 base and J by 2 bases, with 12 bases left in between.

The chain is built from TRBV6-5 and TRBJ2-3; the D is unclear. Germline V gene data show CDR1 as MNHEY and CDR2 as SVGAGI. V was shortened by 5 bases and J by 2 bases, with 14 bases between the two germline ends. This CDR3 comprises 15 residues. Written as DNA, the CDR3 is TGTGCCAGCAGTGCGGAAGGAATCCCCACAGATACGCAGTATTTT. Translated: CASSAEGIPTDTQYF.

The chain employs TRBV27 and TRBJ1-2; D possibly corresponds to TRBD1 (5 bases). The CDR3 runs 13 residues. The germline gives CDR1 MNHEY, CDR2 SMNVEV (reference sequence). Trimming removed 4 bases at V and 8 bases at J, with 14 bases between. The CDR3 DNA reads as TGTGCCAGCAGTTCCGGGGCGGTAGAGGGCTACACCTTC. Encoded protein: CASSSGAVEGYTF.

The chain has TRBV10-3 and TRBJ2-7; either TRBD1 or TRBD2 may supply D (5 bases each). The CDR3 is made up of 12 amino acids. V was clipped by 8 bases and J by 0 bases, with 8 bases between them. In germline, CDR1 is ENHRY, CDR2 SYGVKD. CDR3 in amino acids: CAIRGPSYEQYF. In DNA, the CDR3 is TGTGCCATCCGGGGCCCCTCCTACGAGCAGTACTTC.

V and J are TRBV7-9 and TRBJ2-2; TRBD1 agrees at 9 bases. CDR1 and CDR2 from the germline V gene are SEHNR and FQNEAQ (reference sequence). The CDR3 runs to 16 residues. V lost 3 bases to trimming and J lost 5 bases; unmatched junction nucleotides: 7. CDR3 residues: CASSLTGTGLTGELFF. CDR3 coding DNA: TGTGCCAGCAGCTTGACCGGGACAGGGTTGACCGGGGAGCTGTTTTTT.

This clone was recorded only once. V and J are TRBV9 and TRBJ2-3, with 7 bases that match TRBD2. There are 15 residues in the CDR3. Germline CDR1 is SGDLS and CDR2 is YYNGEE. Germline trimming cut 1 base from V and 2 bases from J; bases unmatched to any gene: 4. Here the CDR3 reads CASSVYAGATDTQYF. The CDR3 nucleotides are TGTGCCAGCAGCGTATACGCGGGAGCCACAGATACGCAGTATTTT. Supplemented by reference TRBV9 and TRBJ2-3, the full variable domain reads DSGVTQTPKHLITATGQRVTLRCSPRSGDLSVYWYQQSLDQGLQFLIQYYNGEERAKGNILERFSAQQFPDLHSELNLSSLELGDSALYFCASSVYAGATDTQYFGPGTRLTVL.

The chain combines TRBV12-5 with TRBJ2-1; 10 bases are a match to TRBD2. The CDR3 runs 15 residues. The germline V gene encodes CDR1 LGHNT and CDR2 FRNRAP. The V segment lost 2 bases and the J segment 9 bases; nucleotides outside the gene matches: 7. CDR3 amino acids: CASGLPEREGPEQFF. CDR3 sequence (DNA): TGTGCTAGTGGTTTGCCCGAGCGGGAGGGCCCTGAGCAGTTCTTC.

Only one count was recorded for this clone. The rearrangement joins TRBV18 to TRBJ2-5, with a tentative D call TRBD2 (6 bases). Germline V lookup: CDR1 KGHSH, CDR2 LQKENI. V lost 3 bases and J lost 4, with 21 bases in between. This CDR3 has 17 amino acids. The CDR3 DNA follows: TGTGCCAGCTCACCCGAAAGAGACGGAGCGGAGGGAGAGACCCAGTACTTC. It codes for CASSPERDGAEGETQYF.

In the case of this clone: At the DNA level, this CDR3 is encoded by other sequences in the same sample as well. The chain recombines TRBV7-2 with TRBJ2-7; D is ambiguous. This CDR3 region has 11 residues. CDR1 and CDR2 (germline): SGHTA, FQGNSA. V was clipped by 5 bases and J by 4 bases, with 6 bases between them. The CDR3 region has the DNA TGTGCCAGCAGCCGAAGTTACGAGCAGTACTTC. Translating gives CASSRSYEQYF.

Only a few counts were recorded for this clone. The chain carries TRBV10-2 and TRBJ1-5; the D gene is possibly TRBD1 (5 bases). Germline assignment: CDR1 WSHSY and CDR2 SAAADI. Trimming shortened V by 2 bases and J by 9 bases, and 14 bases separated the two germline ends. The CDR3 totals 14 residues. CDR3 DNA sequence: TGCGCCAGCAGTGAGGGAAGGGGACCCTCGCCCCAGCATTTT. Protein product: CASSEGRGPSPQHF.

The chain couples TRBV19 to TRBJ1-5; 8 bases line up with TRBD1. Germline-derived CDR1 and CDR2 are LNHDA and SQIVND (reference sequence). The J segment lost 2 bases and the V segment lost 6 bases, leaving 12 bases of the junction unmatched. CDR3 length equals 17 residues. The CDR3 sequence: CASRRGQARSGNQPQHF. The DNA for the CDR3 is TGTGCCAGTAGAAGGGGACAGGCACGTTCTGGCAATCAGCCCCAGCATTTT. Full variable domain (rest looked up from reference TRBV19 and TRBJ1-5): DGGITQSPKYLFRKEGQNVTLSCEQNLNHDAMYWYRQDPGQGLRLIYYSQIVNDFQKGDIAEGYSVSREKKESFPLTVTSAQKNPTAFYLCASRRGQARSGNQPQHFGDGTRLSIL.

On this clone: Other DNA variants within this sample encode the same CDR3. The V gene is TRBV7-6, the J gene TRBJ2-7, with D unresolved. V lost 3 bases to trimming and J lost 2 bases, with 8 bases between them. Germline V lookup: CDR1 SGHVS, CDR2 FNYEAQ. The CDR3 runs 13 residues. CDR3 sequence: CASSLTSAYEQYF. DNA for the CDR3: TGTGCCAGCAGCTTGACATCTGCCTACGAGCAGTACTTC.

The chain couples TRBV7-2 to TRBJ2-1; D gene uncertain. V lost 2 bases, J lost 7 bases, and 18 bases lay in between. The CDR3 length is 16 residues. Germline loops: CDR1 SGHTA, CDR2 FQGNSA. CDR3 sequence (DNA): TGTGCCAGCAGCTTAAAATCCGGACCGTTGATAAATGAGCAGTTCTTC. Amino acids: CASSLKSGPLINEQFF.

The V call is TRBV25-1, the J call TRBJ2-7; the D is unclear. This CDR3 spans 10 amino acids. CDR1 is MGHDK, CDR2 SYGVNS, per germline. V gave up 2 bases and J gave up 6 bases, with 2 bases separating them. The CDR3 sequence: CASSEGEQYF. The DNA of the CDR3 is TGTGCCAGCAGTGAAGGCGAGCAGTACTTC.

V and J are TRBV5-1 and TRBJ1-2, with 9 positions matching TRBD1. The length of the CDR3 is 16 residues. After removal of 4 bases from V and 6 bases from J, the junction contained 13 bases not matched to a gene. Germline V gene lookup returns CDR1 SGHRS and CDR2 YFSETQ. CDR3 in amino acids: CASSVIPGQGIDGYTF. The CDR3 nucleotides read TGCGCCAGCAGCGTTATTCCGGGACAGGGAATAGATGGCTACACCTTC.

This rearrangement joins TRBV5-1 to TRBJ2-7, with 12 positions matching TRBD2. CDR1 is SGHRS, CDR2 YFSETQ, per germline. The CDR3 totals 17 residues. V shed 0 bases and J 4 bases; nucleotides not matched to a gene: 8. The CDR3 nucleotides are TGCGCCAGCAGCTTGGACGGCGGACTAGCGGGAACTTACGAGCAGTACTTC. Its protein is CASSLDGGLAGTYEQYF.